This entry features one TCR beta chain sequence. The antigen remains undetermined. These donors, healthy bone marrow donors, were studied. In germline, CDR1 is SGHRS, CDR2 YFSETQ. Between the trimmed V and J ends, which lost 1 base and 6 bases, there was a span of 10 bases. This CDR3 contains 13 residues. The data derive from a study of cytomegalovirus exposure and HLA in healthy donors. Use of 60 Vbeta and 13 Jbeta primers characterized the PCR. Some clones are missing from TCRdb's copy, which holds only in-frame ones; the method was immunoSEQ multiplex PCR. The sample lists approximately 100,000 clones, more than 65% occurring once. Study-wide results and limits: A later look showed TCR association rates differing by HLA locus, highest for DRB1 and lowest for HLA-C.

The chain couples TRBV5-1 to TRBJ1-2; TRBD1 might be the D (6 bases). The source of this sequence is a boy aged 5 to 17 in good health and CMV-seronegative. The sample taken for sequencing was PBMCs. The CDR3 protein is CASSLTGKDGYTF. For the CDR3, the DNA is TGCGCCAGCAGCTTGACAGGGAAGGATGGCTACACCTTC.